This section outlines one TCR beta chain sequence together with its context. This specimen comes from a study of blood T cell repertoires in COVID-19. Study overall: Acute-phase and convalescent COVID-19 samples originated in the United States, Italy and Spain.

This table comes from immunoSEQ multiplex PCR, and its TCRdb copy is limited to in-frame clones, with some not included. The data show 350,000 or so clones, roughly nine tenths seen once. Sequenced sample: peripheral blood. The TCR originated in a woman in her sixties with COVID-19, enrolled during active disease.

The chain's CDR3 is CASSIGRADYEQYF. DNA for the CDR3: TGTGCCAGTAGTATCGGGCGGGCGGACTACGAGCAGTACTTC. The rearrangement uses TRBV19 and TRBJ2-7, with D possibly TRBD2 on 5 matching bases. Germline V gene sequence: CDR1 LNHDA, CDR2 SQIVND (reference sequence). The V end was cut by 3 bases, the J end by 3 bases, with 12 bases between. There are 14 residues in the CDR3. Complete variable domain (other parts from reference TRBV19 and TRBJ2-7): DGGITQSPKYLFRKEGQNVTLSCEQNLNHDAMYWYRQDPGQGLRLIYYSQIVNDFQKGDIAEGYSVSREKKESFPLTVTSAQKNPTAFYLCASSIGRADYEQYFGPGTRLTVT.